The 7 T cell receptor beta chains below come from one sample, sequenced in a study of OX40 agonist ivuxolimab in advanced cancers. Clones were sequenced by immunoSEQ multiplex PCR, and TCRdb holds only the in-frame ones, with some missing. The table records tens of thousands of clones, 85% to 90% of them present only once. Here the sequenced sample was CD4+ or CD8+ T cells sorted from blood, taken in a trial of the OX40 agonist ivuxolimab. Source of these receptors: an adult with an advanced solid tumor such as melanoma, head and neck, liver or kidney cancer.

This chain joins TRBV4-1 and TRBJ1-3; D not certain. Between the trimmed V and J ends, which lost 0 bases and 0 bases, there was a span of 12 bases. The CDR3 spans 17 residues. The germline gives CDR1 MGHRA, CDR2 YSYEKL. CDR3 amino acids: CASSQDRAGSSGNTIYF. The CDR3 bases are TGCGCCAGCAGCCAAGATCGTGCAGGTAGCTCTGGAAACACCATATATTTT.

In its sample, this clone is medium-sized (0.01 to 0.1%). The chain has TRBV4-3 and TRBJ2-7, with D tentatively TRBD1 (5 bases). Germline assignment: CDR1 LGHNA and CDR2 YSLEER. V was clipped by 3 bases and J by 2 bases, with 11 bases between them. This CDR3 comprises 14 residues. For the CDR3, the DNA is TGCGCCAGCAGCCACACGACAGAGGCCTACGAGCAGTACTTC. It translates to CASSHTTEAYEQYF.

The gene calls are TRBV7-8 and TRBJ1-5, with a weak D call TRBD1 (6 bases). The CDR3 totals 14 residues. CDR1 and CDR2 (germline): SGHVS, FQNEAQ. The germline V and J ends were trimmed by 1 base and 8 bases, with 12 bases remaining between them. The CDR3, as DNA: TGTGCCAGCAGCTTAGAAGGGGGAGGGAAGCCCCAGCATTTT. It specifies CASSLEGGGKPQHF.

J is TRBJ2-4 and V is TRBV2; TRBD2 is a possible D gene (6 bases). Germline V gene lookup returns CDR1 SNHLY and CDR2 FYNNEI. This CDR3 comprises 15 residues. Trimming removed 5 bases at V and 7 bases at J, with 18 bases between. The CDR3 DNA reads TGTGCCAGCAGTAAGGAAGCGGGCTGGGCGAACATTCAGTACTTC. Translating it yields CASSKEAGWANIQYF.

The genes are TRBV9 and TRBJ2-2; possibly TRBD2 for D (6 bases). The CDR3 spans 16 residues. V was pared by 1 base and J by 5 bases, with 15 bases between. Per the germline V gene, CDR1 is SGDLS and CDR2 is YYNGEE. This CDR3 reads CASSVTGTPTTGELFF. The DNA of the CDR3 is TGTGCCAGCAGCGTAACGGGGACTCCTACAACCGGGGAGCTGTTTTTT.

As concerns this clone: This specimen includes other DNA sequences encoding the same CDR3. V is TRBV6-5 and J is TRBJ2-7; 7 bases map to TRBD1. With V trimmed by 5 bases and J by 3 bases, 10 bases remained unmatched. Germline CDR1 is MNHEY and CDR2 is SVGAGI. This CDR3 comprises 15 residues. CDR3 sequence (DNA): TGTGCCAGCAGTCAAGGGGACAGCCCAGACTACGAGCAGTACTTC. Translated: CASSQGDSPDYEQYF.

The chain is built from TRBV6-1 and TRBJ2-3, with D hard to call. Germline assignment: CDR1 MNHNS and CDR2 SASEGT. V was cut by 4 bases and J by 3 bases, with 8 bases left in between. This CDR3 is built from 13 residues. The CDR3: CASSVSQTDTQYF. CDR3 bases: TGTGCCAGCAGTGTATCACAAACAGATACGCAGTATTTT.